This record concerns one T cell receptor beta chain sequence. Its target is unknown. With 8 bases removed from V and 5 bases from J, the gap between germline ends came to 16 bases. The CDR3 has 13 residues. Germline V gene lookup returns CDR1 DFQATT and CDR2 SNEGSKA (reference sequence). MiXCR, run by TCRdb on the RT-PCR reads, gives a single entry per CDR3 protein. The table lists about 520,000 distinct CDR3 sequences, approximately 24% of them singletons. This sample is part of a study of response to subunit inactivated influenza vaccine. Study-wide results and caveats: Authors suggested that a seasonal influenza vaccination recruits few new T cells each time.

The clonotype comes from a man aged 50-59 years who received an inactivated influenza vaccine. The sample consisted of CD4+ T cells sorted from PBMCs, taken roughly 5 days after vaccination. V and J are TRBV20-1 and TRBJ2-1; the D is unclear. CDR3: CSQPAAFDNEQFF. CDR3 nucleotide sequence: TGCAGTCAACCCGCGGCCTTTGACAATGAGCAGTTCTTC.